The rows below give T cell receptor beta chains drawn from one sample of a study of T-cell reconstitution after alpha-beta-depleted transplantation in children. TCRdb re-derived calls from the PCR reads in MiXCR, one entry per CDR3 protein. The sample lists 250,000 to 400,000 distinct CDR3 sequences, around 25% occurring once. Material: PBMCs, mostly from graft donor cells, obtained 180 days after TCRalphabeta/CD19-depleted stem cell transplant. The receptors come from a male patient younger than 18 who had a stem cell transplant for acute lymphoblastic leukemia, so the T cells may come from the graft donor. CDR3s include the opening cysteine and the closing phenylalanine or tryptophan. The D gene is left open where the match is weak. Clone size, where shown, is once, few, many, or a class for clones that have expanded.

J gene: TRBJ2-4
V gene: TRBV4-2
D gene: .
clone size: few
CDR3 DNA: TGTGCCAGCAGCCAAGGGACAGCAATTCAGTACTTC
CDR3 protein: CASSQGTAIQYF

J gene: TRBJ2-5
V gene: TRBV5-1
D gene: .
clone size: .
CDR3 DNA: TGCGCCAGCAGCTTGGCCTATTTGGGGACCCAGTACTTC
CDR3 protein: CASSLAYLGTQYF

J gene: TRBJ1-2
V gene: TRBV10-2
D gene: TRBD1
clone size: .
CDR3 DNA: TGCGCCAGCAGTGAGCTTAGGACAGGGGCTAACTATGGCTACACCTTC
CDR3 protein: CASSELRTGANYGYTF

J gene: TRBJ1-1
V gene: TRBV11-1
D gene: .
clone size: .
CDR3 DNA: TGTGCCAGCAGCTTACCGACCCAGCCCGGGTTTAGAGAAGCTTTCTTT
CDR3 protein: CASSLPTQPGFREAFF

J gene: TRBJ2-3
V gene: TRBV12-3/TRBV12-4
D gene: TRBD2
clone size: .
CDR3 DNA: TGTGCCAGCAGTTTACGGCCTAGCGGGGTCACAGATACGCAGTATTTT
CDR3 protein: CASSLRPSGVTDTQYF

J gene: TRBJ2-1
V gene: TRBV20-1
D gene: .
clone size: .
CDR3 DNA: TGCAGTGCTGCCCGACCTAGCGATGCTTACAATGAGCAGTTCTTC
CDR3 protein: CSAARPSDAYNEQFF

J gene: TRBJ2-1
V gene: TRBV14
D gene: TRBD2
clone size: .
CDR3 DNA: TGTGCCAGCAGCCAAGTGGGGACTAGCGGGATCAACAATGAGCAGTTCTTC
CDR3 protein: CASSQVGTSGINNEQFF

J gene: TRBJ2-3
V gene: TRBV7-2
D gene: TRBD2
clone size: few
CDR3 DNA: TGTGCCAGCAGCTTGTCGGGAGGAGCAGATACGCAGTATTTT
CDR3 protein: CASSLSGGADTQYF

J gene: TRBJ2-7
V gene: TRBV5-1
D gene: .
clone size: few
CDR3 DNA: TGCGCCAGCAGCTCGCACAGGGAATCCTACGAGCAGTACTTC
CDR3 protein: CASSSHRESYEQYF

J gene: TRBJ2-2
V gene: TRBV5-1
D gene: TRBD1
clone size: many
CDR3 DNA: TGCGCCAGCAGCATTTTCGGACAGGGCCCCACCGGGGAGCTGTTTTTT
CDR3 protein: CASSIFGQGPTGELFF

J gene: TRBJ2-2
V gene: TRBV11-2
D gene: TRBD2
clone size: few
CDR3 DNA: TGTGCCAGCAGCCGTACTAGCGGGCCCCTCACCGGGGAGCTGTTTTTT
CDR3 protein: CASSRTSGPLTGELFF

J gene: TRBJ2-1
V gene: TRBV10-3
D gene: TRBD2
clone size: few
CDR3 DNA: TGTGCCATCAGCGGGACTAGCGGGAGGGCCTCCTACAATGAGCAGTTCTTC
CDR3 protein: CAISGTSGRASYNEQFF

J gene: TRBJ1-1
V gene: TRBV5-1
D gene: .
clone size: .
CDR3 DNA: TGCGCCAGCAGCTTATCCACACCACGATACACTGAAGCTTTCTTT
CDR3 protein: CASSLSTPRYTEAFF

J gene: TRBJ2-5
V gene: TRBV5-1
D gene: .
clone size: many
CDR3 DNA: TGCGCCAGCAGCTTTTACCAAGAGACCCAGTACTTC
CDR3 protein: CASSFYQETQYF

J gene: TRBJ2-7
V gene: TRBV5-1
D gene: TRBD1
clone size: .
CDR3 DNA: TGCACCAGCAGCCGTCTCAGGAATTCCGGGACAGGGGGCTTCGAGCAGTACTTC
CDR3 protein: CTSSRLRNSGTGGFEQYF

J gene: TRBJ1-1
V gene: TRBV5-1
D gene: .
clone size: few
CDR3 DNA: TGCGCCAGCAGCCAAGGGGGGGACACTGAAGCTTTCTTT
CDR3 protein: CASSQGGDTEAFF

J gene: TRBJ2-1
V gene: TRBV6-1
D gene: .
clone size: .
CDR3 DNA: TGTGCCAGCAGTACAGGGAGTAGCTCCTACAATGAGCAGTTCTTC
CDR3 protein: CASSTGSSSYNEQFF

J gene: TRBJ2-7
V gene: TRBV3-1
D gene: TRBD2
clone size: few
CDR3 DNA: TGTGCCAGCAGCCAAGTCCCTAGCGGACCCTACGAGCAGTACTTC
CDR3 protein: CASSQVPSGPYEQYF

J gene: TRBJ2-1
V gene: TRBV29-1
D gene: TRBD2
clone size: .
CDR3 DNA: TGCAGCTTAGCGGGAGGTACCAGCTCCTACAATGAGCAGTTCTTC
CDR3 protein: CSLAGGTSSYNEQFF

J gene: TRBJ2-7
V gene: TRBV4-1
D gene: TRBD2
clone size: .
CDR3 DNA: TGCGCCAGCAGCCAAGAGGGACTAGCGGGAAGTTCCTACGAGCAGTACTTC
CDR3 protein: CASSQEGLAGSSYEQYF

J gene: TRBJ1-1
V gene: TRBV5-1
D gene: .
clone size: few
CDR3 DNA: TGCGCCAGCAGGAGACAGACGAACACTGAAGCTTTCTTT
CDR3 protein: CASRRQTNTEAFF

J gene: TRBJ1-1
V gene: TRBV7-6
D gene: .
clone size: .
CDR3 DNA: TGTGCCAGCAGCTTGGACCCCAGGACTGAAGCTTTCTTT
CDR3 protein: CASSLDPRTEAFF

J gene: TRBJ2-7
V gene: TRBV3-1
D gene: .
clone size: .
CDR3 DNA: TGTGCCAGCAGCGGGATCTCCGAGCAGTACTTC
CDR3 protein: CASSGISEQYF

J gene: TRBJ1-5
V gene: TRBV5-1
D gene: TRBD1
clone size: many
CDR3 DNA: TGCGCCAGCAGCTTGGCCGGCGGACAGGGGGGAGGTCAGCCCCAGCATTTT
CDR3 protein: CASSLAGGQGGGQPQHF

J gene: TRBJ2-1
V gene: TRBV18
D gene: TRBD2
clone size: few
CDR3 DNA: TGTGCCAGCTCACCCCCCGGGCTAGCGGGAGGGCCAAATGAGCAGTTCTTC
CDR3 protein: CASSPPGLAGGPNEQFF

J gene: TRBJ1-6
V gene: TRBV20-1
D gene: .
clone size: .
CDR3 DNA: TGCAGTGCTAGGGGAGACAGTTTTAATTCACCCCTCCACTTT
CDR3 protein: CSARGDSFNSPLHF

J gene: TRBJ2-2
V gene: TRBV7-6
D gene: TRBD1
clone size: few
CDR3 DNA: TGTGCCAGCAGCTTAGGGACAGGTGCCGGGGAGCTGTTTTTT
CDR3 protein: CASSLGTGAGELFF

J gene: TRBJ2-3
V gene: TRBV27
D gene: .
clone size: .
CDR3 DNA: TGTGCCAGCAGTTTCTGGGGGGCGCCCCCAGATACGCAGTATTTT
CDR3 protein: CASSFWGAPPDTQYF

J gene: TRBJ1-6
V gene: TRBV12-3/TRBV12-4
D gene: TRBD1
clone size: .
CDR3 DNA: TGTGCCAGCAGAACCTTGGGACAGTATAATTCACCCCTCCACTTT
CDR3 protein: CASRTLGQYNSPLHF

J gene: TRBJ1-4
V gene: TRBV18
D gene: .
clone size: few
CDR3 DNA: TGTGCCAGTTCACCAAGGGCGGACCCAGAAGGCGAAAAACTGTTTTTT
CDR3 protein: CASSPRADPEGEKLFF

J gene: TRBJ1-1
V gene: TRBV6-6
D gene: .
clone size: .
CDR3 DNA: TGTGCCAGCAGTTACTTGGGGGACACTGAAGCTTTCTTT
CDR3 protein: CASSYLGDTEAFF

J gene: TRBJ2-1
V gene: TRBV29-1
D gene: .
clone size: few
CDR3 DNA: TGCAGCGTTGGGGGTAAGGCAGCTAGCTCCTACAATGAGCAGTTCTTC
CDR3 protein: CSVGGKAASSYNEQFF

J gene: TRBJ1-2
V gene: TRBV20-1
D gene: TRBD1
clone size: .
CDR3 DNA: TGCAGTGCTGAGACAGGGATCTATGGCTACACCTTC
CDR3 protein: CSAETGIYGYTF

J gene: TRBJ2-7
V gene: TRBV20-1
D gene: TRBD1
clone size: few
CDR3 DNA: TGCAGTGCTACCCCTCATACCGGGACAGGGGCAAGGCAGTACTTC
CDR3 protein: CSATPHTGTGARQYF

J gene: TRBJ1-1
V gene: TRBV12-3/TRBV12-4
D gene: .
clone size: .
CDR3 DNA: TGTGCCAGCAGCCTTTCCTCTTACACTGAAGCTTTCTTT
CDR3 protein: CASSLSSYTEAFF

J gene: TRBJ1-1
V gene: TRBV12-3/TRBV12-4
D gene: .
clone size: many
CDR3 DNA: TGTGCCAGCAGAGAGCGACAGTCTAACACTGAAGCTTTCTTT
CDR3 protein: CASRERQSNTEAFF

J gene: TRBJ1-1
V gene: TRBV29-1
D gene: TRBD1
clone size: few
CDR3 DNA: TGCAGCGTTGGTACCGGGACAGGGCTAGGTTGGAACACTGAAGCTTTCTTT
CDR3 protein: CSVGTGTGLGWNTEAFF

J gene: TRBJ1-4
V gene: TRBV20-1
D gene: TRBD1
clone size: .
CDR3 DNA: TGCAGTGCTAGAAACTATCGGGCCCCGCCTTTTTCTCCGGGACAGGATGAAAAACTGTTTTTT
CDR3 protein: CSARNYRAPPFSPGQDEKLFF

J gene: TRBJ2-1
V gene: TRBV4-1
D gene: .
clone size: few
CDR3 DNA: TGCGCCAGCAGCCAAGCATTAGTCCGTTCCTATGAGCAGTTCTTC
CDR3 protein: CASSQALVRSYEQFF

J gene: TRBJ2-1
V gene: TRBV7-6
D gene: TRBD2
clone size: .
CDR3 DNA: TGTGCCAGCAGTTTTAACCCGGGACTAGGGCACAATGAGCAGTTCTTC
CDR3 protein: CASSFNPGLGHNEQFF

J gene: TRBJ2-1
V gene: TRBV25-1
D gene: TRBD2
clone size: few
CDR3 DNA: TGTGCCAGCAGTGGACTAGCGAGAAATGAGCAGTTCTTC
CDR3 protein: CASSGLARNEQFF

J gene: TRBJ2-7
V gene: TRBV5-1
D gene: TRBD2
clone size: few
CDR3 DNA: TGCGCCAGCAGCTTCTCCGGGACTAGCGGGAGAGGCTACGAGCAGTACTTC
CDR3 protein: CASSFSGTSGRGYEQYF

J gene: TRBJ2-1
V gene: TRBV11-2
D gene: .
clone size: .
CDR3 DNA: TGTGCCAGCAGTCCCGCGACTCGGACCCCTCGGTCCTACAATGAGCAGTTCTTC
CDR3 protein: CASSPATRTPRSYNEQFF

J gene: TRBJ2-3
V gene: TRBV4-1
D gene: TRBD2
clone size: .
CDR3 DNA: TGCGCCAGCAGCCAACTCAGCGGGGTTTTAGGGACGCAGTATTTT
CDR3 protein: CASSQLSGVLGTQYF

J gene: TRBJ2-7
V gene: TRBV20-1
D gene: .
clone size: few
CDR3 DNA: TGCAGTGCTAGAGAGGTGGCCGGGGACGAGCAGTACTTC
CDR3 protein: CSAREVAGDEQYF

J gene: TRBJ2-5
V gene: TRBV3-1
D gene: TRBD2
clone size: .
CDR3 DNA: TGTGCCAGCAGCCCGAGCCTAGCGGGAGTGGAGACCCAGTACTTC
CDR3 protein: CASSPSLAGVETQYF

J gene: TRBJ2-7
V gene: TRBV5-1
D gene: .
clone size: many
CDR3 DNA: TGCGCCAGCAGCTTGGATCTCTACGAGCAGTACTTC
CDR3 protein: CASSLDLYEQYF

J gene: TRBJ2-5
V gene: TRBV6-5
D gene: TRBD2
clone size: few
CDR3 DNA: TGTGCCAGCAGTTACTTAGCGGGACTAGCGGGAGATTGGGAGACCCAGTACTTC
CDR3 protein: CASSYLAGLAGDWETQYF

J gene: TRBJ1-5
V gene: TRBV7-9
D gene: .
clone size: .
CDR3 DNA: TGTGCCAGCAGCTTAGACCCCGTAGGGGTCAATCAGCCCCAGCATTTT
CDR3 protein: CASSLDPVGVNQPQHF

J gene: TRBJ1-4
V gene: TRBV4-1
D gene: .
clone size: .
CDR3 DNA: TGCGCCAGCAGCCAACTCATAAGCAGGGAATCCGGTGGAGAAAAACTGTTTTTT
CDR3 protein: CASSQLISRESGGEKLFF

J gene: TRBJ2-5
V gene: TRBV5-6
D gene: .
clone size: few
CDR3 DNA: TGTGCCAGCAGCTTGGTCGGGCAGGACCAAGAGACCCAGTACTTC
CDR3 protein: CASSLVGQDQETQYF